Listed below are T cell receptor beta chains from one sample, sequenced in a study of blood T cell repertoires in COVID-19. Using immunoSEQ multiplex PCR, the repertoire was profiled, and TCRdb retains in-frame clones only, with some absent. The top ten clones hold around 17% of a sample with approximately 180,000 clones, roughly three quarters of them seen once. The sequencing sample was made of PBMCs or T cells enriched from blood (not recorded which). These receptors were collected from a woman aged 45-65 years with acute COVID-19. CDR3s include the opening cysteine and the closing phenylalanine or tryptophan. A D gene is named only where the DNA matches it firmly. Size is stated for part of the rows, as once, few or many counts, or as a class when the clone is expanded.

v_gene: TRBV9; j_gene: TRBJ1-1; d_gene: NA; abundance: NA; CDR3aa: CASSAQNTLNTEAFF
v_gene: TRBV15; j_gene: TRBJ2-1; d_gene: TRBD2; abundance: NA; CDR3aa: CATSREKVAGRYDEQFF
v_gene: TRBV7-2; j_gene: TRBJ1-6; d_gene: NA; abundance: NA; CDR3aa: CASSLEAGARNSPLHF
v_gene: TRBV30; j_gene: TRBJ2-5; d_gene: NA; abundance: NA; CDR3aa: CAWSVMGAGKTQYF
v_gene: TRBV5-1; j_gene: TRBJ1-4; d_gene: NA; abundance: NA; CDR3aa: CASSWTDPNEKLFF
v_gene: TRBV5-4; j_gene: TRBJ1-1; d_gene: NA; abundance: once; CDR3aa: CASSTITRDTEAFF
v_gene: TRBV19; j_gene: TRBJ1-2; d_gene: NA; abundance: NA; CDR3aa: CASSTPPSYGYTF
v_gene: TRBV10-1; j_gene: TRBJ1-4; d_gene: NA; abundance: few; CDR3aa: CASSESRGLGLFF
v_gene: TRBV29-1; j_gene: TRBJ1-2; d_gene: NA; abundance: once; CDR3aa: CSVDRIRGGYTF
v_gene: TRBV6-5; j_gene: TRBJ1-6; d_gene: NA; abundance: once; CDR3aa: CASSYEGYYNSPLHF
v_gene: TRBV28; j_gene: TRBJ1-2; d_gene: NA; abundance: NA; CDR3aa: CASSDGGYGYTF
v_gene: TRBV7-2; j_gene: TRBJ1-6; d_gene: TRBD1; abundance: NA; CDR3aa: CASSPGQENSPLHF
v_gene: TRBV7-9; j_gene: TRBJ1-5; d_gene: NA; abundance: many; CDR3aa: CASSLALGDNQPQHF
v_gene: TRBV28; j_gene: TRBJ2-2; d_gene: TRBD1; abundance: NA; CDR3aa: CASNRQGATRTGELFF
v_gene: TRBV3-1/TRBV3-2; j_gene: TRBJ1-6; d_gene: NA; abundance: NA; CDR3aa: CASSQDGGNSPLHF